This entry lists 30 T cell receptor beta chains sequenced from one sample in a study of identical twins. TCRdb processed the 5' RACE reads anew with MiXCR; each CDR3 protein has one entry. The sample lists approximately 690,000 distinct CDR3 sequences; around 6.1% were seen once. Sequenced sample: naive T cells sorted from blood. These receptors all come from a man younger than 35 in good health.

The rearrangement uses TRBV4-1 and TRBJ1-4; D unclear. This CDR3 contains 15 residues. Germline V gives CDR1 MGHRA, CDR2 YSYEKL. The ends were cut back, 4 bases at V and 0 bases at J, with 9 bases in the middle. This CDR3 is CASSPTAATNEKLFF. DNA for the CDR3: TGCGCCAGCAGCCCCACAGCCGCAACTAATGAAAAACTGTTTTTT.

This clonotype was counted ten times or more. The chain employs TRBV3-1 and TRBJ1-1, with D perhaps matching TRBD1 (5 bases). This CDR3 contains 14 residues. V lost 4 bases to trimming and J lost 5 bases, with 14 bases between them. From germline, CDR1 is LGHDT and CDR2 YNNKEL (reference sequence). The CDR3 loop is CASSPYGWGTEAFF. Written as DNA, the CDR3 is TGTGCCAGCAGCCCCTATGGGTGGGGGACTGAAGCTTTCTTT.

The chain couples TRBV28 to TRBJ1-1; D might be TRBD1 (6 bases). The CDR3 is made up of 15 amino acids. Trimming removed 8 bases at V and 4 bases at J, with 20 bases between. Per germline, CDR1 MDHEN and CDR2 SYDVKM. CDR3 DNA: TGTGCCAGCTTCCCTCCCAAAGGGGGTCTCACTGAAGCTTTCTTT. It is translated as CASFPPKGGLTEAFF.

This clonotype was counted ten times or more. The chain links TRBV29-1 to TRBJ1-2; D might be TRBD1 (6 bases). The CDR3 runs 13 residues. Germline lookup yields CDR1 SQVTM and CDR2 ANQGSEA. The V end lost 3 bases, the J end lost 4 bases, and 12 bases lay between the germline ends. This CDR3 reads CSVDLTGLYGYTF. The CDR3 bases are TGCAGCGTTGATCTGACAGGTCTCTATGGCTACACCTTC.

This clonotype has a count of ten or more. The chain combines TRBV13 with TRBJ1-1; no definite D call. The CDR3 extends over 14 amino acids. Germline V CDR1 and CDR2: PRHDT, FYEKMQ (reference sequence). The ends were cut back, 1 base at V and 11 bases at J, with 17 bases in the middle. CDR3 amino acids: CASSLEYPAGGAFF. The CDR3, as DNA: TGTGCCAGCAGCTTAGAATATCCGGCAGGTGGGGCTTTCTTT.

At least ten counts were recorded for this clonotype. This rearrangement joins TRBV12-3 or TRBV12-4 to TRBJ1-1; tentative D call: TRBD1 (6 bases). The CDR3 has 15 amino acids. V lost 3 bases and J 1 base, leaving 12 bases between the germline ends. The CDR3 here is CASSFWGARNTEAFF. For the CDR3, the DNA is TGTGCCAGCAGTTTTTGGGGGGCTCGGAACACTGAAGCTTTCTTT.

This clonotype was recorded a few times. The chain has TRBV2 and TRBJ2-6; D might be TRBD1 or TRBD2, each matching 5 bases. Per the germline V gene, CDR1 is SNHLY and CDR2 is FYNNEI. The V gene lost 4 bases and the J gene lost 0 bases, with 10 bases spanning the gap. The CDR3 totals 16 residues. CDR3 nucleotide sequence: TGTGCCAGCAGTGGGGACCGAACCTCTGGGGCCAACGTCCTGACTTTC. This encodes CASSGDRTSGANVLTF.

This clonotype was counted only a few times. CDR3 DNA sequence: TGTGCCAGCAGTTATTGGGGGCTGACAGCAGCGAACACCGGGGAGCTGTTTTTT. Translated: CASSYWGLTAANTGELFF. The rearrangement uses TRBV6-2 or TRBV6-3 and TRBJ2-2, with TRBD1 as a possible D gene (6 bases). CDR1 and CDR2 (germline): MNHEY, SVGEGT. V was trimmed by 3 bases and J by 0 bases, leaving 17 bases between them. This CDR3 contains 18 residues.

The V and J genes are TRBV28 and TRBJ2-1, with 8 bases aligning to TRBD2. The V and J ends lost 2 bases and 6 bases, in that order; junction bases with no gene match: 30. Germline CDR1 is MDHEN and CDR2 is SYDVKM. CDR3 length equals 23 residues. CDR3 sequence (DNA): TGTGCCAGCAGTTTAATATGGGGTGCATCCGGACTAGCCCACCTCGTCCGCCTCAATGAGCAGTTCTTC. This sequence encodes CASSLIWGASGLAHLVRLNEQFF.

The chain links TRBV7-7 to TRBJ2-1; TRBD1 is a possible D gene (6 bases). This CDR3 region has 13 residues. CDR1 SSHAT and CDR2 FNYEAQ come from the germline V gene (reference sequence). V was trimmed by 5 bases and J by 9 bases, leaving 14 bases between them. CDR3 in DNA: TGTGCCAGCAGCCAAGGGACAACTACTGAGCAGTTCTTC. Its translation is CASSQGTTTEQFF.

This clonotype was detected many times. This chain connects TRBV6-5 to TRBJ2-7; D might be TRBD2 (6 bases). The CDR3 extends over 14 amino acids. V was shortened by 4 bases and J by 0 bases, with 10 bases between the two germline ends. Germline V lookup: CDR1 MNHEY, CDR2 SVGAGI. CDR3 loop: CASSWGDGSYEQYF. In DNA form, the CDR3 reads TGTGCCAGCAGTTGGGGGGACGGCTCCTACGAGCAGTACTTC.

This clonotype showed up just a few times. This chain links TRBV12-3 or TRBV12-4 with TRBJ2-1, with 10 bases that match TRBD2. V shed 6 bases and J 10 bases; nucleotides not matched to a gene: 12. This CDR3 spans 15 amino acids. The CDR3 sequence is CASRKLAGRVNEQFF. CDR3 sequence (DNA): TGTGCCAGCAGGAAACTAGCGGGAAGGGTCAACGAGCAGTTCTTC.

Ten or more counts support this clonotype. The rearrangement joins TRBV5-1 to TRBJ2-1; D could derive from TRBD1 or TRBD2 (6 bases each). V lost 4 bases and J 6 bases, leaving 14 bases between the germline ends. The CDR3 runs to 14 residues. Germline CDR1 and CDR2: SGHRS and YFSETQ. CDR3 sequence: CASSGEVQGNEQFF. DNA of the CDR3: TGCGCCAGCAGCGGGGAGGTACAGGGCAATGAGCAGTTCTTC.

The chain combines TRBV20-1 with TRBJ2-1; 8 bases map to TRBD1. V shed 3 bases and J 8 bases; nucleotides not matched to a gene: 15. The length of the CDR3 is 16 residues. CDR1 DFQATT and CDR2 SNEGSKA come from the germline V gene (reference sequence). In nucleotides, the CDR3 is TGCAGTGCTAGGCCAGGGGGCGTCCGTTCGAGGGATGAGCAGTTCTTC. Protein sequence: CSARPGGVRSRDEQFF.

This clonotype was seen a few times. The J gene is TRBJ2-7, the V gene TRBV12-3 or TRBV12-4; TRBD1 agrees at 8 bases. The CDR3 is 15 amino acids. V was pared by 5 bases and J by 7 bases, with 13 bases of the junction left unmatched. The CDR3 loop reads CASSNGQGRNWEQYF. The CDR3 region has the DNA TGTGCCAGCAGTAACGGACAGGGACGAAACTGGGAGCAGTACTTC.

The chain has TRBV20-1 and TRBJ2-1; D is uncertain. Germline loops: CDR1 DFQATT, CDR2 SNEGSKA (reference sequence). Trimming removed 6 bases from V and 5 bases from J, with 11 bases in between. This CDR3 region has 12 residues. The CDR3 reads CSASDQDNEQFF. The CDR3 DNA reads TGCAGTGCCAGCGACCAGGACAATGAGCAGTTCTTC.

This chain connects TRBV29-1 to TRBJ2-5, with D possibly being TRBD1 (6 bases). CDR1 SQVTM and CDR2 ANQGSEA come from the germline V gene. Trimming removed 4 bases at V and 5 bases at J, with 17 bases between. The CDR3 is made up of 14 amino acids. The CDR3, as DNA: TGCAGCGTTGCGTCCGTGGGGGCCCGGGAGACCCAGTACTTC. It translates to CSVASVGARETQYF.

This chain connects TRBV4-1 to TRBJ2-1, with no clear D. The germline gives CDR1 MGHRA, CDR2 YSYEKL. The CDR3 runs to 16 residues. The V end was cut by 5 bases, the J end by 0 bases, with 14 bases between. The CDR3 bases are TGCGCCAGCAGCTCCTCCTCCCTGGGCTCCTACAATGAGCAGTTCTTC. Protein: CASSSSSLGSYNEQFF.

This clonotype occurred many times. The chain links TRBV6-1 to TRBJ1-1; the D gene is possibly TRBD1 (6 bases). Germline V gene data show CDR1 as MNHNS and CDR2 as SASEGT. V shed 0 bases and J shed 7 bases, with 9 bases lying between them. The CDR3 runs to 13 residues. The CDR3 loop is CASSEARGLEAFF. The CDR3 DNA reads as TGTGCCAGCAGTGAAGCCAGGGGCCTTGAAGCTTTCTTT.

This clonotype was counted a few times. The chain is built from TRBV20-1 and TRBJ2-1; tentatively, D is TRBD2 (6 bases). V lost 0 bases to trimming and J lost 2 bases, with 11 bases between them. The CDR3 sequence is 15 residues long. The V gene's germline CDR1 is DFQATT and CDR2 SNEGSKA (reference sequence). Here the CDR3 reads CSARDNTSPYNEQFF. The CDR3 bases are TGCAGTGCTAGAGATAACACTAGCCCCTACAATGAGCAGTTCTTC.

This clonotype was seen a few times. This chain uses TRBV5-1 with TRBJ2-7, with D possibly being TRBD1 (6 bases). With 6 bases removed from V and 6 bases from J, the gap between germline ends came to 16 bases. From germline, CDR1 is SGHRS and CDR2 YFSETQ. The CDR3 contains 13 residues. CDR3 sequence (DNA): TGCGCCAGCACCGGGACGGGACACTCCGAGCAGTACTTC. Translation: CASTGTGHSEQYF.

This clonotype was detected many times. This sequence joins TRBV12-3 or TRBV12-4 and TRBJ2-5; no clear D gene. The CDR3 has 11 amino acids. V gave up 7 bases and J gave up 8 bases, with 11 bases separating them. The CDR3 region is CASTQSDTQYF. CDR3 nucleotides: TGTGCCAGCACCCAGTCAGATACCCAGTACTTC.

This clonotype appeared many times. V is TRBV7-9 and J is TRBJ2-1; D is ambiguous. V was trimmed by 5 bases and J by 0 bases, leaving 14 bases between them. Germline CDR1 and CDR2: SEHNR and FQNEAQ (reference sequence). This CDR3 spans 16 amino acids. The CDR3 is CASSTTVGRSYNEQFF. CDR3 DNA: TGTGCCAGCAGCACAACCGTGGGCCGCTCCTACAATGAGCAGTTCTTC.

This clonotype was seen repeatedly, ten times or more. V gene TRBV20-1 combines with J gene TRBJ2-4; 8 positions match TRBD2. V trimming: 5 bases; J trimming: 9 bases; junction bases outside the gene matches: 9. This CDR3 is 13 amino acids long. Germline assignment: CDR1 DFQATT and CDR2 SNEGSKA (reference sequence). Here the CDR3 DNA reads TGCAGTGCTGATAGCGGGACCGGAGCCATTCAGTACTTC. This codes for CSADSGTGAIQYF.

The chain couples TRBV5-1 to TRBJ2-4, with a possible D match to TRBD1 (5 bases). The CDR3 is made up of 19 amino acids. The V end was cut by 0 bases, the J end by 1 base, with 20 bases between. The germline gives CDR1 SGHRS, CDR2 YFSETQ. This CDR3 is CASSLEPGKRWAAKNIQYF. CDR3 sequence (DNA): TGCGCCAGCAGCTTGGAGCCAGGGAAAAGGTGGGCGGCCAAAAACATTCAGTACTTC.

This clonotype was seen at least ten times. The rearrangement links TRBV7-6 to TRBJ1-1, with a weak D call TRBD1 (5 bases). This CDR3 spans 15 amino acids. Trimming stripped 0 bases from V and 1 base from J, with 9 bases between. The germline CDR1 and CDR2 sequences are SGHVS and FNYEAQ. The CDR3 nucleotides are TGTGCCAGCAGCTTAGCGCCGACAGCGAACACTGAAGCTTTCTTT. Protein sequence: CASSLAPTANTEAFF.

This clonotype was observed at least ten times. V gene TRBV5-1 combines with J gene TRBJ2-3; 7 positions agree with TRBD2. The junction had 2 bases not matched to a gene; V was cut back by 4 bases and J by 0 bases. Per germline, CDR1 SGHRS and CDR2 YFSETQ. This CDR3 spans 14 amino acids. The CDR3 DNA is TGCGCCAGCAGCCGGACTAGTAGCACAGATACGCAGTATTTT. Its protein is CASSRTSSTDTQYF.

The genes are TRBV27 and TRBJ2-3; D gene unclear. Looked up from germline, CDR1 is MNHEY and CDR2 is SMNVEV (reference sequence). The V gene lost 2 bases and the J gene lost 4 bases, with 10 bases spanning the gap. The CDR3 is 14 amino acids. CDR3 DNA sequence: TGTGCCAGCAGTTTAGCTTTTTCCTCAGATACGCAGTATTTT. Translation: CASSLAFSSDTQYF.

The sample holds many counts of this clonotype. The chain has TRBV4-1 and TRBJ2-7; TRBD1 matches 7 bases. From germline, CDR1 is MGHRA and CDR2 YSYEKL. V lost 0 bases and J lost 3; bases outside the gene matches: 5. The CDR3 length is 15 residues. In DNA, the CDR3 is TGCGCCAGCAGCCAAGATGTGGGGACAGTCTACGAGCAGTACGTC. It specifies CASSQDVGTVYEQYV.

This rearrangement joins TRBV12-3 or TRBV12-4 to TRBJ1-5, with TRBD1 matching 11 bases. The CDR3 loop spans 16 amino acids. V shed 5 bases and J 6 bases; nucleotides not matched to a gene: 9. DNA of the CDR3: TGTGCCAGCAGTAATACCGGGACAGGGGGATCTCAGCCCCAGCATTTT. Translating gives CASSNTGTGGSQPQHF.